Shown below are 10 T cell receptor beta chains from a single sample sequenced in a study of blood T cell repertoires in COVID-19. Sequencing used immunoSEQ multiplex PCR; TCRdb keeps in-frame clones, though not all of them. The data hold 95,000 to 130,000 clones, with just under 85% observed a single time. Sequenced input: peripheral blood. These receptors came from a man in his sixties or seventies with active or convalescent COVID-19.

CDR3 in DNA: TGTGCCTGGAGCGATAGCGGGGGGGCCTGGGAGACCCAGTACTTC. Residues: CAWSDSGGAWETQYF. The chain joins TRBV30 to TRBJ2-5; 11 positions agree with TRBD2. Germline V lookup: CDR1 GTSNPN, CDR2 SVGIG (reference sequence). This CDR3 has 15 amino acids. The V gene end was trimmed by 3 bases and the J gene end by 5 bases; junction bases not matched to a gene: 8. Supplemented by reference TRBV30 and TRBJ2-5, the full variable domain reads SQTIHQWPATLVQPVGSPLSLECTVEGTSNPNLYWYRQAAGRGLQLLFYSVGIGQISSEVPQNLSASRPQDRQFILSSKKLLLSDSGFYLCAWSDSGGAWETQYFGPGTRLLVL.

This chain links TRBV5-1 with TRBJ1-2; TRBD1 agrees at 7 bases. Germline loops: CDR1 SGHRS, CDR2 YFSETQ. V gave up 7 bases and J gave up 7 bases; unmatched junction bases: 10. The CDR3 totals 13 residues. The CDR3 here is CASANEGAPGYTF. The CDR3, as DNA: TGCGCCAGCGCCAACGAGGGGGCCCCTGGCTACACCTTC.

V is TRBV5-6 and J is TRBJ1-5; D remains ambiguous. CDR3 length: 15 residues. V was pared by 2 bases and J by 5 bases, with 14 bases between. The germline CDR1 and CDR2 sequences are SGHDT and YYEEEE. The DNA of the CDR3 is TGTGCCAGCAGCTTCGGTTGGAGGGCGGATCAGCCCCAGCATTTT. This encodes CASSFGWRADQPQHF.

The chain couples TRBV28 to TRBJ2-1; 7 nucleotides line up with TRBD2. J was trimmed by 5 bases and V by 4 bases; bases with no gene match: 8. The CDR3 loop spans 15 amino acids. CDR1 is MDHEN, CDR2 SYDVKM, per germline. Here the CDR3 reads CASSSTGTIDNEQFF. CDR3 nucleotide sequence: TGTGCCAGCAGTTCCACCGGGACTATAGACAATGAGCAGTTCTTC.

There are a few counts of this clone. The chain joins TRBV2 to TRBJ2-1, with 8 bases identical to TRBD2. The CDR3 extends over 16 amino acids. The J segment lost 4 bases and the V segment lost 1 base, leaving 6 bases of the junction unmatched. Germline-derived CDR1 and CDR2 are SNHLY and FYNNEI. This chain's CDR3 is CASSEGFGGGYNEQFF. CDR3 DNA sequence: TGTGCCAGCAGTGAAGGATTCGGGGGGGGATACAATGAGCAGTTCTTC.

V and J are TRBV12-1 and TRBJ2-7; TRBD2, as called in the table, went unchecked against the DNA. TRBV12-1 is labeled a pseudogene. The CDR3 has 18 residues. CDR3 sequence reads: CASSPRTSGRPSSYEQYF. The CDR3 DNA sequence: TGTGCCAGCAGCCCGAGGACTAGCGGGAGGCCAAGCTCCTACGAGCAGTACTTC.

This clone was seen a few times. The junction and the germline gene differ at one end; a read error may be behind it. The J gene is TRBJ2-5, the V gene TRBV7-7, with 14 bases lining up with TRBD2. CDR1 and CDR2 (germline): SSHAT, FNYEAQ (reference sequence). The CDR3 has 17 amino acids. In DNA, the CDR3 is TGTGCTAGCAGCTTAGGACTAGCGGGGGGCAGTGGAGAGACCCAGTACTTC. This gives the protein CASSLGLAGGSGETQYF.

This clone has a handful of counts. This chain joins TRBV5-1 and TRBJ2-7, with 7 bases matching TRBD1. The CDR3 consists of 15 residues. Germline V gene data show CDR1 as SGHRS and CDR2 as YFSETQ. V gave up 0 bases and J gave up 6 bases; unmatched junction bases: 9. The CDR3, as DNA: TGCGCCAGCAGCTTGGACGGGACAGTAGAATCCGAGCAGTACTTC. The encoded protein is CASSLDGTVESEQYF.

The rearrangement uses TRBV6-2 or TRBV6-3 and TRBJ1-1; a weak D match, TRBD1 (5 bases). CDR1 MNHEY and CDR2 SVGEGT come from the germline V gene. The CDR3 is 13 amino acids. V was cut by 4 bases and J by 1 base, with 7 bases left in between. CDR3 DNA: TGTGCCAGCAGTTTAACAGGGAACACTGAAGCTTTCTTT. It translates to CASSLTGNTEAFF.

The genes are TRBV5-3 and TRBJ1-1, with 7 bases matching TRBD1. TRBV5-3 is an ORF, with its function uncertain. V trimming: 4 bases; J trimming: 2 bases; junction bases outside the gene matches: 20. This CDR3 has 19 amino acids. Here the CDR3 reads CARSQGGNRQGGVNTEAFF. The CDR3 DNA is TGTGCCAGAAGCCAGGGGGGAAATCGACAGGGAGGAGTAAACACTGAAGCTTTCTTT.